This TCR beta chain was captured in a study of blood T cells in healthy people across ages. This clonotype was counted between two and nine times. Trimming removed 5 bases from V and 1 base from J, with 15 bases in between. The length of the CDR3 is 16 residues. CDR1 and CDR2 (germline): SEHNR, FQNEAQ (reference sequence). The second PCR ran roughly 7 to 11 cycles with a sample-barcoded 5' primer and J-beta primers. Each CDR3 protein is one row after TCRdb ran MiXCR on the 5' RACE reads. The table includes hundreds of thousands of distinct CDR3 sequences, roughly two fifths detected once. A minimum of 6 micrograms of total RNA was extracted per sample.

J is TRBJ2-1 and V is TRBV7-9; D ambiguous. The TCR comes from a man aged 80 or over in good health. Sequencing was done on a sample of blood. The CDR3 spells CASSRGSPRSYNEQFF. CDR3 DNA sequence: TGTGCCAGCAGCCGAGGCTCGCCCAGGTCCTACAATGAGCAGTTCTTC.